Listed below are T cell receptor beta chains from one sample, sequenced in a study of T cell changes during pregnancy in multiple sclerosis. Sequencing used immunoSEQ multiplex PCR; TCRdb keeps in-frame clones, though not all of them. The sample consists of about 87,000 clones, just under 95% of them appearing once. Sequencing was performed on peripheral blood, taken in the third trimester of pregnancy. These receptor sequences come from a female donor in good health, enrolled as a control in a pregnancy study. Both conserved end residues are trimmed from each CDR3.

J: TRBJ2-7; V: TRBV10-1; CDR3: ATQKGANEQY
J: TRBJ2-4; V: TRBV30; CDR3: AWSARDSQNIQY
J: TRBJ2-1; V: TRBV27; CDR3: ASRKLAGGSEQF
J: TRBJ1-1; V: TRBV14; CDR3: ASSRRGTVSEPEAF
J: TRBJ1-1; V: TRBV6-1; CDR3: ASSVGQGDTEAF
J: TRBJ2-7; V: TRBV5-1; CDR3: ASSSLGTGLIEQY
J: TRBJ1-3; V: TRBV5-1; CDR3: ASSLQGSSGNTIY
J: TRBJ2-7; V: TRBV27; CDR3: ATRSGTSGTRQY
J: TRBJ1-2; V: TRBV5-6; CDR3: ASSQGLSYGYT
J: TRBJ2-1; V: TRBV2; CDR3: ARGIAGGRNEQF
J: TRBJ2-1; V: TRBV18; CDR3: ASSSGQGQGYNEQF
J: TRBJ1-6; V: TRBV27; CDR3: ASSFGFQGSSPLH
J: TRBJ1-2; V: TRBV30; CDR3: AWSDEGDYGYT
J: TRBJ2-7; V: TRBV28; CDR3: ASSLEGGVGSYEQY
J: TRBJ2-7; V: TRBV13; CDR3: ASSPVGAGEQY
J: TRBJ2-6; V: TRBV30; CDR3: AWSGLGANVLT
J: TRBJ2-3; V: TRBV7-2; CDR3: ASSLGRGAGTDTQY
J: TRBJ1-5; V: TRBV19; CDR3: ASNNGGQGGNQPQH
J: TRBJ2-7; V: TRBV5-1; CDR3: ASSWTGDVGEQY
J: TRBJ1-1; V: TRBV4-1; CDR3: ASSQVSAGEAF
J: TRBJ2-5; V: TRBV9; CDR3: ASSAPGEVETQY
J: TRBJ1-1; V: TRBV6-4; CDR3: ASRGTGGAF
J: TRBJ2-7; V: TRBV18; CDR3: ASSRGLEGEQY
J: TRBJ1-1; V: TRBV7-8; CDR3: ASSLLTAGGTLAMGTEAF
J: TRBJ2-7; V: TRBV18; CDR3: ASSPPGTGALYEQY
J: TRBJ2-7; V: TRBV28; CDR3: ASRAAGGLRYEQY
J: TRBJ2-1; V: TRBV13; CDR3: ASSMTLAGGLNEQF
J: TRBJ2-1; V: TRBV5-1; CDR3: ASSGLAGVEDEQF
J: TRBJ2-1; V: TRBV7-2; CDR3: ASSSRLAGQAEQF
J: TRBJ2-7; V: TRBV5-6; CDR3: ASSPGQFYEQY
J: TRBJ2-5; V: TRBV29-1; CDR3: SMIRGQGGETQY
J: TRBJ2-1; V: TRBV28; CDR3: ASTGVEGREQF
J: TRBJ2-7; V: TRBV27; CDR3: ASSPIGTSGSYEQY
J: TRBJ2-7; V: TRBV27; CDR3: ASSLGTAYEQY
J: TRBJ2-5; V: TRBV5-1; CDR3: ASSLGLAGEGVETQY
J: TRBJ2-3; V: TRBV6-4; CDR3: ASSDSMLSGPQY
J: TRBJ2-7; V: TRBV27; CDR3: ASSPGLVYEQY
J: TRBJ2-3; V: TRBV13; CDR3: ASSRMIKGLAGRSTDTQY
J: TRBJ2-7; V: TRBV27; CDR3: ASRKQDLQNEQY
J: TRBJ2-1; V: TRBV5-1; CDR3: ASSFTGQGGDSEQF